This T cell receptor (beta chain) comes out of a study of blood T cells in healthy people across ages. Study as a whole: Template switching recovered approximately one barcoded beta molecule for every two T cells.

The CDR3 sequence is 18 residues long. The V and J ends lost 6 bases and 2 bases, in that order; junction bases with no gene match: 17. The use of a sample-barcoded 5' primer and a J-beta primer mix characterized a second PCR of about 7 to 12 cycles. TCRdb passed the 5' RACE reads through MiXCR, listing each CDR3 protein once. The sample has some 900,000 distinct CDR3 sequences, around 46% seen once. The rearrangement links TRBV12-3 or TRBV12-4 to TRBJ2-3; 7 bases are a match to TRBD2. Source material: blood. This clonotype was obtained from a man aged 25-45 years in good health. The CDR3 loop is CASRSRHGASGHTDTQYF. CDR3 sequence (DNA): TGTGCCAGCAGATCAAGACACGGGGCTAGCGGACACACAGATACGCAGTATTTT.